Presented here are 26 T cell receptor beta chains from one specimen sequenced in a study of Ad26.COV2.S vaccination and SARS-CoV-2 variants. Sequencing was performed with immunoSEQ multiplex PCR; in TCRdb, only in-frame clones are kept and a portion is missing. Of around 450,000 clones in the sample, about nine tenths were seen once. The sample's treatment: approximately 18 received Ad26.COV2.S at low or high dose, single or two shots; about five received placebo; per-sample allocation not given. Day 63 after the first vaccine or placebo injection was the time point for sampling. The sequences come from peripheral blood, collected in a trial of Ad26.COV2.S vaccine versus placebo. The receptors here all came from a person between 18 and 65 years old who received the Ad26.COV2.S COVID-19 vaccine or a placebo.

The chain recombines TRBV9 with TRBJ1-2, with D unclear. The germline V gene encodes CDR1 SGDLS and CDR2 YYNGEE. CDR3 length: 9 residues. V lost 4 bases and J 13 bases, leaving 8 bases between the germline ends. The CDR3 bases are TGTGCCAGCAGCCCCCCTCTCACCTTC. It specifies CASSPPLTF. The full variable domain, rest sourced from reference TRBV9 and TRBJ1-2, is DSGVTQTPKHLITATGQRVTLRCSPRSGDLSVYWYQQSLDQGLQFLIQYYNGEERAKGNILERFSAQQFPDLHSELNLSSLELGDSALYFCASSPPLTFGSGTRLTVV.

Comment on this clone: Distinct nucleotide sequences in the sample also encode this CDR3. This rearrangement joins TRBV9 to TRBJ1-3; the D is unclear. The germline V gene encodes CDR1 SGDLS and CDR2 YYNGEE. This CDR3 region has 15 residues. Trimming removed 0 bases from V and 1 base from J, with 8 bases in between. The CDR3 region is CASSVDGSSGNTIYF. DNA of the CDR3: TGTGCCAGCAGCGTAGACGGGTCGTCTGGAAACACCATATATTTT. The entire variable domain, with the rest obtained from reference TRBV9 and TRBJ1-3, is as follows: DSGVTQTPKHLITATGQRVTLRCSPRSGDLSVYWYQQSLDQGLQFLIQYYNGEERAKGNILERFSAQQFPDLHSELNLSSLELGDSALYFCASSVDGSSGNTIYFGEGSWLTVV.

In DNA, the CDR3 is TGTGCCAGCAGCGTAGGGCCGCTAGCGAAACACACAGATACGCAGTATTTT. Residues: CASSVGPLAKHTDTQYF. The chain has TRBV9 and TRBJ2-3, with a possible D match to TRBD2 (6 bases). The CDR3 consists of 17 residues. V lost 0 bases to trimming and J lost 2 bases, with 16 bases between them. The germline V gene encodes CDR1 SGDLS and CDR2 YYNGEE.

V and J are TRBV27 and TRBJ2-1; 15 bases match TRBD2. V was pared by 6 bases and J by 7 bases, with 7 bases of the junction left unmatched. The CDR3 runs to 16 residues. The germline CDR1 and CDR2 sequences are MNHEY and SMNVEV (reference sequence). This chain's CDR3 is CASSSTGTSGRNEQFF. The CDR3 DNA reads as TGTGCCAGCAGCAGTACCGGGACTAGCGGGAGGAATGAGCAGTTCTTC.

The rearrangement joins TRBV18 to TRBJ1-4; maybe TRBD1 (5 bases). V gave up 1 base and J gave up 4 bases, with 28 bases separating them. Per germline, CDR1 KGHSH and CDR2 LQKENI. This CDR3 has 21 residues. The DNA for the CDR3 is TGTGCCAGCTCACCACGGCGGAATAACAGGAGCCTGAGGGGCTATAATGAAAAACTGTTTTTT. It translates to CASSPRRNNRSLRGYNEKLFF.

The CDR3 DNA sequence: TGTGCCAGCAGGATCCCCCTCCAGACTGAAGCTTTCTTT. This gives the protein CASRIPLQTEAFF. V usage is TRBV28 and J usage is TRBJ1-1; no clear D gene. Trimming removed 6 bases at V and 5 bases at J, with 13 bases between. This CDR3 is built from 13 residues. Germline lookup yields CDR1 MDHEN and CDR2 SYDVKM. Based on the CDR3 plus reference TRBV28 and TRBJ1-1, the full variable domain is DVKVTQSSRYLVKRTGEKVFLECVQDMDHENMFWYRQDPGLGLRLIYFSYDVKMKEKGDIPEGYSVSREKKERFSLILESASTNQTSMYLCASRIPLQTEAFFGQGTRLTVV.

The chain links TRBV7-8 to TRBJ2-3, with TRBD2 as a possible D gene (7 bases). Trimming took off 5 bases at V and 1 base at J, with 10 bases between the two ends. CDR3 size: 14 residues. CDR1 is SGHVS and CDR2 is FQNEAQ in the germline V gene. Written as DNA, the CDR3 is TGTGCCAGCAGCCTGGGGGGGCGCACAGATACGCAGTATTTT. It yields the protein CASSLGGRTDTQYF.

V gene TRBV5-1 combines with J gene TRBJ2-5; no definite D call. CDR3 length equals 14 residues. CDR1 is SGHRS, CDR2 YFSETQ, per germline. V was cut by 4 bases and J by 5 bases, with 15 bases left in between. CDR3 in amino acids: CASSEGSGSETQYF. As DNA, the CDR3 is TGCGCCAGCAGCGAAGGGTCCGGTTCGGAGACCCAGTACTTC. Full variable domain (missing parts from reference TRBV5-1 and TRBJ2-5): KAGVTQTPRYLIKTRGQQVTLSCSPISGHRSVSWYQQTPGQGLQFLFEYFSETQRNKGNFPGRFSGRQFSNSRSEMNVSTLELGDSALYLCASSEGSGSETQYFGPGTRLLVL.

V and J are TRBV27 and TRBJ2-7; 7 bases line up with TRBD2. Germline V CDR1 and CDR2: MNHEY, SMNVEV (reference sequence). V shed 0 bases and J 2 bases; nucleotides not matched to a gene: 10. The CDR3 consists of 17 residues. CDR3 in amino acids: CASSLSPMASGTYEQYF. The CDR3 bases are TGTGCCAGCAGTTTATCCCCCATGGCTAGCGGTACCTACGAGCAGTACTTC.

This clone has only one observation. This CDR3 reads CASRGSIAKNIQYF. The CDR3 DNA sequence: TGTGCCAGTAGGGGAAGTATAGCCAAAAACATTCAGTACTTC. The chain couples TRBV19 to TRBJ2-4; D uncertain. Per germline, CDR1 LNHDA and CDR2 SQIVND (reference sequence). The V gene lost 6 bases and the J gene lost 0 bases, with 9 bases spanning the gap. The CDR3 loop spans 14 amino acids.

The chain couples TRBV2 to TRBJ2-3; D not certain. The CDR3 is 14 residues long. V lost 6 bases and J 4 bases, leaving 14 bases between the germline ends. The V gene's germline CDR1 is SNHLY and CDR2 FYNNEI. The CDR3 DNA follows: TGTGCCAGCAGAATAGGAAATACACCAGATACGCAGTATTTT. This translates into CASRIGNTPDTQYF. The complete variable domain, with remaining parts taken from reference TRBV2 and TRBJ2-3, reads EPEVTQTPSHQVTQMGQEVILRCVPISNHLYFYWYRQILGQKVEFLVSFYNNEISEKSEIFDDQFSVERPDGSNFTLKIRSTKLEDSAMYFCASRIGNTPDTQYFGPGTRLTVL.

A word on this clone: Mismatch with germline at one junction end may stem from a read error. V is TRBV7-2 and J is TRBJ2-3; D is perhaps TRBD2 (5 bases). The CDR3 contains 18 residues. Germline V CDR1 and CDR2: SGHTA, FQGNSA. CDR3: CASSLVGSWRAGTNTQYF. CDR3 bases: TGTGCCAGCAGCTTAGTGGGCTCTTGGCGGGCCGGCACAAATACGCAGTATTTT.

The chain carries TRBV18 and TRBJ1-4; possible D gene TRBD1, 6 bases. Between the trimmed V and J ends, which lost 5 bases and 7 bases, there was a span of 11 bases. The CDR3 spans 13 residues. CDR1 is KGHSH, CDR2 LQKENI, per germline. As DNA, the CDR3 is TGTGCCAGCTCAACAGGGTTAGGTGAAAAACTGTTTTTT. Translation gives CASSTGLGEKLFF.

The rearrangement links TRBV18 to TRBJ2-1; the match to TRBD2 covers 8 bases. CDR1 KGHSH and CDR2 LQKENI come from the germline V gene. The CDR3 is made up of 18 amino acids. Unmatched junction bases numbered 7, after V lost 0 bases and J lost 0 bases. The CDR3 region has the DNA TGTGCCAGCTCACCACCGCGGGCTAGCGGGCGCTCCTACAATGAGCAGTTCTTC. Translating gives CASSPPRASGRSYNEQFF.

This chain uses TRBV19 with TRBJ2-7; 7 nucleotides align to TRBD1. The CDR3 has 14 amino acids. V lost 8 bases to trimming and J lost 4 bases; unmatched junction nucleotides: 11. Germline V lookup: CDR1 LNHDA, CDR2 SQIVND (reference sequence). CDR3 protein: CASGPGQQLYEQYF. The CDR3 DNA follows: TGTGCCAGTGGACCGGGACAGCAACTATACGAGCAGTACTTC.

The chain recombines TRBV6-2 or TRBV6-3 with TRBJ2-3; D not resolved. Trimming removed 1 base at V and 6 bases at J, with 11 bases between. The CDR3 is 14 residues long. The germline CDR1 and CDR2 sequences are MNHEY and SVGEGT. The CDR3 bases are TGTGCCAGCAGTTACTTTCTAGTAGGTGATACGCAGTATTTT. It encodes CASSYFLVGDTQYF.

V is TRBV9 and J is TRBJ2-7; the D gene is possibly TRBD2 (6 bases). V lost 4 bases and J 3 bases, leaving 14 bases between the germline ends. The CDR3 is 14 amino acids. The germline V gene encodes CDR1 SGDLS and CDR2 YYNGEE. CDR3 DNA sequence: TGTGCCAGCAGCCCCGTGGGGGGTGGCTACGAGCAGTACTTC. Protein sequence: CASSPVGGGYEQYF.

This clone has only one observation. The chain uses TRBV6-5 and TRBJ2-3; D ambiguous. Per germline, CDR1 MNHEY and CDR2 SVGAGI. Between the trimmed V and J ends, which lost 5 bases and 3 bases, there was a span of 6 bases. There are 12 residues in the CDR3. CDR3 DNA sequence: TGTGCCAGCAGTCCCGGGACAGATACGCAGTATTTT. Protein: CASSPGTDTQYF.

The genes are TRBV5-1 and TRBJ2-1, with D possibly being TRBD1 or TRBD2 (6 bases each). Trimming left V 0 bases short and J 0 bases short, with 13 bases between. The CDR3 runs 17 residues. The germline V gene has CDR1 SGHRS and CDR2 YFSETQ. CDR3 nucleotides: TGCGCCAGCAGCTTGGAGGGGGGCACGAGCTCCTACAATGAGCAGTTCTTC. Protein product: CASSLEGGTSSYNEQFF.

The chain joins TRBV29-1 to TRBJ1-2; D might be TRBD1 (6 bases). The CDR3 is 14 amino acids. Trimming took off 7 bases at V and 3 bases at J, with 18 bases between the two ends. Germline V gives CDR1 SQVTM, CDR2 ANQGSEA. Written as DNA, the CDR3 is TGCAGCGCAAAAACAGGGACATGGGACTATGGCTACACCTTC. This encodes CSAKTGTWDYGYTF.

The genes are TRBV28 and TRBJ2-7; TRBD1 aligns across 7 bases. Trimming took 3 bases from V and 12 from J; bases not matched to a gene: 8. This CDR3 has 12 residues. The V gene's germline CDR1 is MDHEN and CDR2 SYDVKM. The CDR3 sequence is CASSLGRGQSYF. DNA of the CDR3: TGTGCCAGCAGTTTGGGTCGGGGACAGTCGTACTTC.

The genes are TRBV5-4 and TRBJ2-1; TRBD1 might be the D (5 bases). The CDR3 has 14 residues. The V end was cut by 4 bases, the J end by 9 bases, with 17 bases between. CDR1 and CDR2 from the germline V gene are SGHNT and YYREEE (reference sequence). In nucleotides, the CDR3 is TGTGCCAGCAGCCCCTACCAGGGCCTCGGTGAGCAGTTCTTC. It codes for CASSPYQGLGEQFF.

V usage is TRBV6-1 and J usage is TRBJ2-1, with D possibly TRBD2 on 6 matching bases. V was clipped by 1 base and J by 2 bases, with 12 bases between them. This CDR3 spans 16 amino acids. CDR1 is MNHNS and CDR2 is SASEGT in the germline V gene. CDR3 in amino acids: CASSEVPGLTYNEQFF. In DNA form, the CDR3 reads TGTGCCAGCAGTGAAGTTCCGGGACTTACCTACAATGAGCAGTTCTTC.

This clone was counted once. The CDR3 sequence: CASSTGTGENTEAFF. The CDR3 nucleotides are TGTGCCAGCAGTACCGGGACAGGGGAGAACACTGAAGCTTTCTTT. This chain connects TRBV27 to TRBJ1-1; 10 bases map to TRBD1. V dropped 5 bases and J dropped 1; count of bases not matched to a gene: 4. This CDR3 comprises 15 residues. Per the germline V gene, CDR1 is MNHEY and CDR2 is SMNVEV (reference sequence).

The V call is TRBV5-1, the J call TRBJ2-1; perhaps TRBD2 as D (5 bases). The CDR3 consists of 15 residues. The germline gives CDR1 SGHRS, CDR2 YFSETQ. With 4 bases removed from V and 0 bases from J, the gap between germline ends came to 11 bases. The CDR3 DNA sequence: TGCGCCAGCAGCCCAACTAGAAGCTCCTACAATGAGCAGTTCTTC. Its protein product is CASSPTRSSYNEQFF.

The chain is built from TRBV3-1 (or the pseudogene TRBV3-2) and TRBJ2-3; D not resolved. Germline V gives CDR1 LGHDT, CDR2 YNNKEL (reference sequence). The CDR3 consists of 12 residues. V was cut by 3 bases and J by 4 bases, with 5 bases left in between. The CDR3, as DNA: TGTGCCAGCAGCCACTACGCAGATACGCAGTATTTT. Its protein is CASSHYADTQYF.